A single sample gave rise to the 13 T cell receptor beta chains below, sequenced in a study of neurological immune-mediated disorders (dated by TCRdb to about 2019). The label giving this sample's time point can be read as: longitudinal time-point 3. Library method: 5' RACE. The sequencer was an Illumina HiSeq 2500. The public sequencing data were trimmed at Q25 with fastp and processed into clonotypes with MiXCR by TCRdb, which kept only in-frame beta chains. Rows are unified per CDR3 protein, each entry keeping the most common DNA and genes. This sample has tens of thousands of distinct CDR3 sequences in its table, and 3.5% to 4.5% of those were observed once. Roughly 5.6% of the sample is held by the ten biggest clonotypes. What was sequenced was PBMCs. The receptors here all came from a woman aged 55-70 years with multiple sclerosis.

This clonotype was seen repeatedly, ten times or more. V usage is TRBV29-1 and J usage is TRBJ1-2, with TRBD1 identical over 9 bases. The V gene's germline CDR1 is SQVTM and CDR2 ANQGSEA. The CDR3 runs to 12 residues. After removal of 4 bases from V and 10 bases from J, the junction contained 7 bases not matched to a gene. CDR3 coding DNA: TGCAGCGTTGTGGGGGGACAGGGATTCTACACCTTC. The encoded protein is CSVVGGQGFYTF.

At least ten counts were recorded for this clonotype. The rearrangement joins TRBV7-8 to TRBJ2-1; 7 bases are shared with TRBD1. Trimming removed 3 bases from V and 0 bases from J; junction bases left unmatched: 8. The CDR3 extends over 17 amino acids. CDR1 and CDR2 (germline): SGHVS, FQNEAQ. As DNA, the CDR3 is TGTGCCAGCAGCTTGAGGGCACAGGGGAGCTCCTACAATGAGCAGTTCTTC. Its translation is CASSLRAQGSSYNEQFF.

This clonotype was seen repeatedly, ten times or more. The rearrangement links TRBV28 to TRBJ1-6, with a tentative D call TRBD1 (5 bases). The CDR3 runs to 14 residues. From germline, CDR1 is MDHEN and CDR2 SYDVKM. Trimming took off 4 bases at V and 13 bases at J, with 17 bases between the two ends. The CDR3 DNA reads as TGTGCCAGCAGTTCCCCCGGGCCTGACAGTCCCCTCCACTTT. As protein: CASSSPGPDSPLHF.

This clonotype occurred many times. CDR3 residues: CASSPSKVPPSYEQYF. The CDR3 bases are TGCGCCAGCAGCCCTTCTAAGGTCCCGCCCTCCTACGAGCAGTACTTC. The chain uses TRBV5-1 and TRBJ2-7; D is unresolved. V was clipped by 4 bases and J by 0 bases, with 17 bases between them. The CDR3 covers 16 residues. CDR1 is SGHRS, CDR2 YFSETQ, per germline.

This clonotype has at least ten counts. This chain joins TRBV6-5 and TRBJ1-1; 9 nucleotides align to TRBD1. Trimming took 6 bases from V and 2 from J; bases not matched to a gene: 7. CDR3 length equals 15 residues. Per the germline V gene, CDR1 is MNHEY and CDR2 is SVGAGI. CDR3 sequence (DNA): TGTGCCAGCAGGGCCGGGACAGGGATTAACACTGAAGCTTTCTTT. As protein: CASRAGTGINTEAFF.

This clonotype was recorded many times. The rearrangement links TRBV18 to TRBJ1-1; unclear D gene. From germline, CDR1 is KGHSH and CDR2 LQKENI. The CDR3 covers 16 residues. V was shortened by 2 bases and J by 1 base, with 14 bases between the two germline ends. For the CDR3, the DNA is TGTGCCAGCTCACCAGGAACCCGCCGGGGGAACACTGAAGCTTTCTTT. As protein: CASSPGTRRGNTEAFF.

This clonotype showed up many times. This chain's CDR3 is CASSQTSGGDTGELFF. The CDR3 DNA reads TGTGCCAGCAGCCAAACTAGCGGTGGAGACACCGGGGAGCTGTTTTTT. The V gene is TRBV7-9, the J gene TRBJ2-2, with 8 bases identical to TRBD2. Germline V lookup: CDR1 SEHNR, CDR2 FQNEAQ (reference sequence). Trimming removed 5 bases from V and 3 bases from J; junction bases left unmatched: 8. The CDR3 runs 16 residues. Using reference TRBV7-9 and TRBJ2-2 for the parts outside the CDR3, the full variable domain is DTGVSQNPRHKITKRGQNVTFRCDPISEHNRLYWYRQTLGQGPEFLTYFQNEAQLEKSRLLSDRFSAERPKGSFSTLEIQRTEQGDSAMYLCASSQTSGGDTGELFFGEGSRLTVL.

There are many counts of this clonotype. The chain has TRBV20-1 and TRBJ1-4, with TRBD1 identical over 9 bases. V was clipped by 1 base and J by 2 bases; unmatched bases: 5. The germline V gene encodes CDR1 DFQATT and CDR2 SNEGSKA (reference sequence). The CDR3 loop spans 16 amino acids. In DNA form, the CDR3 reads TGCAGTGCTAGAGCTACAGGACAGGGGACTAATGAAAAACTGTTTTTT. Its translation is CSARATGQGTNEKLFF.

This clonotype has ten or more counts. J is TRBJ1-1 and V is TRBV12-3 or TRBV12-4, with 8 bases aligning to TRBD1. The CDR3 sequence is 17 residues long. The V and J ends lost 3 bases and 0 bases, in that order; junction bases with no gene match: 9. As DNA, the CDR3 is TGTGCCAGCAGTTTGGGCAGGGGGCCCTTAATGAACACTGAAGCTTTCTTT. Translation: CASSLGRGPLMNTEAFF.

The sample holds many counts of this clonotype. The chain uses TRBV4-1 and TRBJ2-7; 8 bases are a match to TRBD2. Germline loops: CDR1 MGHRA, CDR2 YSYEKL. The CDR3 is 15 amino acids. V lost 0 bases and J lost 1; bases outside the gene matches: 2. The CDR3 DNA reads TGCGCCAGCAGCCAAGACGGGGGGGGATCCTACGAGCAGTACTTC. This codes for CASSQDGGGSYEQYF.

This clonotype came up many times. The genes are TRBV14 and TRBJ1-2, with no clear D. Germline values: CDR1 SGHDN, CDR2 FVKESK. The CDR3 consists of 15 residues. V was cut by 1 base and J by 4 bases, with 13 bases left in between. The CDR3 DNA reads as TGTGCCAGCAGCCAAGTTGAGTCGAGTATCTATGGCTACACCTTC. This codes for CASSQVESSIYGYTF.

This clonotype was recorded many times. The DNA for the CDR3 is TGCGCCAGCAGCTTCTCAGGGTCAGATACGCAGTATTTT. As protein: CASSFSGSDTQYF. The chain employs TRBV5-1 and TRBJ2-3; D is possibly TRBD1 (5 bases). CDR3 size: 13 residues. Germline CDR1 SGHRS, CDR2 YFSETQ. V lost 2 bases and J lost 4, with 8 bases in between.

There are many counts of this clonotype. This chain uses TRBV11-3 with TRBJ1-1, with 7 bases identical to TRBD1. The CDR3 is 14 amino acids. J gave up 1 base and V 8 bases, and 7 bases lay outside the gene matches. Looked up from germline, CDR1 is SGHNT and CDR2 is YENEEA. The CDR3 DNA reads TGTGCCAGCTCCAGACAGGGCGAGAACACTGAAGCTTTCTTT. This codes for CASSRQGENTEAFF.